This TCR beta chain was observed in a study of T-cell reconstitution after alpha-beta-depleted transplantation in children. This clonotype was detected a few times. With 6 bases clipped from V and 4 bases from J, the junction kept 11 bases outside the gene matches. In germline, CDR1 is MNHNS, CDR2 SASEGT. This CDR3 is built from 15 residues. The TCRbeta library incorporated unique molecular identifiers. MiXCR was run by TCRdb on the PCR reads, yielding one entry per CDR3 protein. The data show hundreds of thousands of distinct CDR3 sequences, with 15% to 20% seen just once and under 1.2% held by the top ten.

The J gene is TRBJ2-5, the V gene TRBV6-1; 7 nucleotides line up with TRBD1. The sequences come from PBMCs from the stem cell graft donor, collected from the stem cell graft. This receptor was obtained from a human donor who donated a stem cell graft to a child with acute myeloid leukemia. The CDR3 loop is CASRFHRGARETQYF. CDR3 sequence (DNA): TGTGCCAGCAGATTCCACAGGGGAGCCCGAGAGACCCAGTACTTC.